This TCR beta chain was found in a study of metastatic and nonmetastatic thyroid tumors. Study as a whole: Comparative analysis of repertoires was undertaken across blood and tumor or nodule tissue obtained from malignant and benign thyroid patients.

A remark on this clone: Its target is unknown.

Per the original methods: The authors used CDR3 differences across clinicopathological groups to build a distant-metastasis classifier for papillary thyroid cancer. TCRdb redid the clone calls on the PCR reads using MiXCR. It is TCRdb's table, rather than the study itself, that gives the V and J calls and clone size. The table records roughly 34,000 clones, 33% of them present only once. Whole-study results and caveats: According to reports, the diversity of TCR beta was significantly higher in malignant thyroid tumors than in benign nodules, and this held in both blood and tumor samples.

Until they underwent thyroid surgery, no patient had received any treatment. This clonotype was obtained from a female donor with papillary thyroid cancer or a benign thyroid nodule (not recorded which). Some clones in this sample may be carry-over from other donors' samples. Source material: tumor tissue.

The CDR3, as DNA: TGCGCCAGCAGCCCGACGACCGACAGGGCGGAATCACCCCTCCACTTT. This codes for CASSPTTDRAESPLHF. This sequence joins TRBV5-1 and TRBJ1-6; 7 bases line up with TRBD1. This CDR3 has 16 residues. The junction had 14 bases not matched to a gene; V was cut back by 4 bases and J by 10 bases. The germline V gene encodes CDR1 SGHRS and CDR2 YFSETQ. Filled out from reference TRBV5-1 and TRBJ1-6, the complete variable domain reads KAGVTQTPRYLIKTRGQQVTLSCSPISGHRSVSWYQQTPGQGLQFLFEYFSETQRNKGNFPGRFSGRQFSNSRSEMNVSTLELGDSALYLCASSPTTDRAESPLHFGNGTRLTVT.